This T cell receptor (beta chain) was documented in a study of blood T cell repertoires in COVID-19. Study as a whole: The samples span acute and convalescent COVID-19 from the United States, Italy and Spain. The cDNA or gDNA used as material had been derived from T cells, B-cell-depleted T cells, or PBMCs.

The V and J ends lost 0 bases and 1 base respectively, with 11 bases between them. Germline loops: CDR1 SGHRS, CDR2 YFSETQ. The CDR3 is 16 amino acids. How the authors handled the data: Nucleated cell number was recorded as an estimate derived from reference gene primer amplification. Method: immunoSEQ multiplex PCR; TCRdb's copy keeps in-frame clones and lacks some. That table gives V, J and clone size, and the DNA gave D and trimming. Of about 50,000 clones detected, around 86% appear once; the ten largest clones hold roughly 7.1%. Sample: peripheral blood. V gene TRBV5-1 combines with J gene TRBJ1-3; a possible D gene is TRBD1 (5 bases). This clonotype was obtained from a man aged 50-59 years with active COVID-19. The CDR3 spells CASSLDQGGSGNTIYF. CDR3 DNA: TGCGCCAGCAGCTTGGATCAGGGAGGGTCTGGAAACACCATATATTTT. The full variable domain, completed using reference TRBV5-1 and TRBJ1-3, is KAGVTQTPRYLIKTRGQQVTLSCSPISGHRSVSWYQQTPGQGLQFLFEYFSETQRNKGNFPGRFSGRQFSNSRSEMNVSTLELGDSALYLCASSLDQGGSGNTIYFGEGSWLTVV.